This T cell receptor beta chain was retrieved from a study of metastatic and nonmetastatic thyroid tumors. All patients were treatment-naive before thyroid surgery. Trimming stripped 0 bases from V and 6 bases from J, with 6 bases between. Germline assignment: CDR1 MNHEY and CDR2 SVGEGT. This CDR3 is 13 amino acids long. TCRdb redid the clone calls on the PCR reads using MiXCR. The table includes 43,000 or so clones, around 15% detected once. The sequencing sample was made of blood. The sequence came from a female donor with papillary thyroid cancer or a benign thyroid nodule (not recorded which). Some clones in this sample may be carry-over from other donors' samples. The V gene is TRBV6-2 or TRBV6-3, the J gene TRBJ2-1; D gene unclear. The CDR3 DNA is TGTGCCAGCAGTTACTCGGATAGCAATGAGCAGTTCTTC. It specifies CASSYSDSNEQFF.